This TCR beta chain stems from a study of T cell changes during pregnancy in multiple sclerosis. CDR3 length: 14 residues. Germline V lookup: CDR1 MGHRA, CDR2 YSYEKL. The germline V and J ends were trimmed by 0 bases and 4 bases, with 9 bases remaining between them. Produced via immunoSEQ multiplex PCR; TCRdb's table is partial and in-frame only. The profile shows over 45,000 clones, around nine tenths of them singletons. The chain is built from TRBV4-1 and TRBJ1-1; perhaps TRBD1 as D (5 bases). This specimen consisted of peripheral blood, obtained in the third trimester of pregnancy. The source of this sequence is a female donor in good health, enrolled as a control in a pregnancy study. The CDR3 loop reads CASSQDNRGTEAFF. The CDR3 nucleotides are TGCGCCAGCAGCCAAGATAATAGGGGCACTGAAGCTTTCTTT.